This T cell receptor (beta chain) was documented in a study of OX40 agonist ivuxolimab in advanced cancers. Study-wide context: Ivuxolimab was an agonistic, fully human IgG2 monoclonal antibody directed against OX40 (CD134), a costimulatory receptor. Of the approximately 50 dose-escalation patients, hepatocellular carcinoma was present in approximately 20, melanoma in around 15, renal cell carcinoma in 9 and head and neck cancer in 9. Partial responses occurred in three dose-escalation patients: two with cutaneous melanoma and one with hepatocellular carcinoma. The point of sequencing TCRbeta in the periphery was to test whether ivuxolimab changed TCR sequence diversity and drove clonal T-cell expansion. Intravenous ivuxolimab was administered to patients every 2 weeks at six dose levels: 0.01, 0.1, 0.3, 1.5, 3 and 10 mg/kg. The dose-escalation cohort was approximately 83% male with a mean age of about 54 years, ranging from roughly 20 to 80. Prior anti-PD-1, anti-PD-L1 or anti-CTLA-4 therapy was permitted, and 30% to 45% of dose-escalation patients had received checkpoint inhibitors. The paper describes the monotherapy dose-escalation part (N ≈ 52 patients) of the phase I trial of ivuxolimab.

Of note for this clone: There is no known antigen for this receptor. No much larger clonotype is one base removed from it; base qualities were not supplied.

Broad study findings and their caveats: At doses of 0.1 to 3.0 mg/kg, clonal expansion of both CD4+ and CD8+ blood T cells was observed from baseline to week 6. Low levels of normalized T-cell clonal expansion were also seen in some patients who did not respond. The antigen specificity of the peripheral T cells that underwent clonal expansion was not determined. In partial responders in the 0.1-3.0 mg/kg groups, normalized peripheral clonal expansion was found to be among the lowest, especially among CD8+ T cells. After ivuxolimab, more expanded clones were found on average in CD8+ T cells than in CD4+ T cells.

To sequence the TCRbeta CDR3 region, genomic DNA was isolated from the sorted cells. The immunoSEQ Assay was used to sequence the TCRbeta CDR3 regions. TCRdb's version of the immuneACCESS table is confined to in-frame rearrangements and falls short of the full clone set. An unresolved V gene accounts for under half of the shortfall where checked; the remainder is of unknown origin. This sample has 60,000 to 65,000 clones in its table, and under 95% of those were observed once. The ten most abundant clones make up roughly 0.44% of the sample. Germline trimming amounts to 5 bases on V and 0 bases on J, with 5 as the count of junction bases outside the gene matches. The CDR3 contains 17 residues, cysteine and phenylalanine counted. The kept DNA is CDR3 alone, 51 bases in frame from the first base. CDR1 and CDR2, looked up from the germline V gene, are SGHNT and YENEEA. The trial excluded patients who had a history of autoimmune disease or who were on systemic immunosuppression. Peripheral blood for TCR sequencing was drawn from every dose cohort at baseline, at cycle 4 day 1 and at cycle 7 day 1. Samples were obtained from an open-label, multicenter, first-in-human phase I dose-escalation trial of ivuxolimab. The trial enrolled adults with locally advanced or metastatic head and neck squamous cell, hepatocellular, melanoma or renal cell carcinoma. Before TCR sequencing, CD4+ and CD8+ T cells were separately sorted from peripheral blood.

The sequencing here drew on CD4+ or CD8+ T cells sorted from blood, taken in a trial of the OX40 agonist ivuxolimab. Recombination joined TRBV11-3 with TRBJ2-5; TRBD2 aligns with 14 central bases. The sequence was obtained from an adult with an advanced solid tumor such as melanoma, head and neck, liver or kidney cancer. This receptor carries the CDR3 CASSPGTSGRDQETQYF. The DNA reads as follows: TGTGCCAGCAGCCCTGGGACTAGCGGGAGAGACCAAGAGACCCAGTACTTC.